This entry features one T cell receptor (beta chain) sequence. An end of the junction differs from the germline gene, which may be a read error. TCRdb keeps only in-frame clones here, not all; method: immunoSEQ multiplex PCR. The table includes roughly 150,000 clones, around 87% detected once. The CDR3 consists of 11 residues. CDR1 is MDHEN, CDR2 SYDVKM, per germline. Patients at the Seattle site were enrolled during active infection and followed longitudinally. This sample is drawn from a study of blood T cell repertoires in COVID-19. Study as a whole: COVID-19 samples collected from the United States, Italy and Spain covered acute and convalescent phases.

The gene calls are TRBV28 and TRBJ2-7; possible D gene TRBD1, 5 bases. The sequenced material came from peripheral blood. This sequence was found in a woman older than 75 with COVID-19, enrolled during active disease. This chain's CDR3 is CASRGQNEQYF. The CDR3 bases are TGTGCCAGCAGGGGGCAAAACGAGCAGTATTTC.